The rows below give T cell receptor beta chains drawn from one sample of a study of shared clonotypes between healthy human individuals. Measured with immunoSEQ multiplex PCR; TCRdb has only the in-frame clones, and not every one. This table holds roughly 2.5 million clones, roughly nine tenths found once. The sequencing sample was made of naive CD4+ T cells sorted from blood. The receptors come from a man between 18 and 35 years old in good health. CDR3s include the opening cysteine and the closing phenylalanine or tryptophan. D genes are given only for firm matches. The size field is filled for only some rows; it gives once, few, many or a size class.

v_gene,d_gene,len,j_gene,abundance,CDR3nt,CDR3aa
TRBV18,.,13,TRBJ2-5,.,TGTGCCAGCTCACCCCCTAGCCCGGAGACCCAGTACTTC,CASSPPSPETQYF
TRBV23-1,.,13,TRBJ2-6,.,TGCGCCAGCAGTCACCCTCCAGACAACGTCCTGACTTTC,CASSHPPDNVLTF
TRBV18,.,13,TRBJ1-4,few,TGTGCCAGCTCACCGTCTCGTAATGAAAAACTGTTTTTT,CASSPSRNEKLFF
TRBV5-6,.,11,TRBJ2-1,.,TGTGCCAGCAGCACATACAATGAGCAGTTCTTC,CASSTYNEQFF
TRBV18,TRBD1,15,TRBJ2-7,.,TGTGCCAGCTCACCCGGGACAGGGGGCCCCTACGAGCAGTACTTC,CASSPGTGGPYEQYF
TRBV5-5,TRBD1,15,TRBJ2-3,.,TGTGCCAGCAGCTTCGACAGGGTAATGACAGATACGCAGTATTTT,CASSFDRVMTDTQYF
TRBV7-2,TRBD1,16,TRBJ2-7,.,TGTGCCAGCAGCTTAGCCCTTGGGACAGGGTTCTACGAGCAGTACTTC,CASSLALGTGFYEQYF
TRBV28,.,17,TRBJ1-5,.,TGTGCCAGCAGATCTGACAGAAACTATTATAGCAATCAGCCCCAGCATTTT,CASRSDRNYYSNQPQHF
TRBV5-1,TRBD1,16,TRBJ2-3,.,TGCGCCAGTAGCCGACAGGGTGCGGCGGGTGGAGATACGCAGTATTTT,CASSRQGAAGGDTQYF
TRBV7-4,.,13,TRBJ2-7,.,TGTGCCAGCAGCTTAGGCGTCAAGTACGAGCAGTACTTC,CASSLGVKYEQYF
TRBV6-6,.,15,TRBJ2-3,.,TGTGCCAGCAGTTACTCGGAATTGAGATCAGATACGCAGTATTTT,CASSYSELRSDTQYF
TRBV2,TRBD2,14,TRBJ2-1,.,TGTGCCAGCGCACTAGCGGGACCCTACAATGAGCAGTTCTTC,CASALAGPYNEQFF
TRBV5-4,TRBD2,14,TRBJ2-7,.,TGTGCCAGCAGCTCATTAGCGGGACGAGGGGAGCAGTACTTC,CASSSLAGRGEQYF
TRBV11-2,.,16,TRBJ1-2,.,TGTGCCAGCAGCCCCGGACTCAAAGTGACTAGCTATGGCTACACCTTC,CASSPGLKVTSYGYTF
TRBV30,.,14,TRBJ1-5,few,TGTGCCTGGAGTGTCAAAGGGGGCAATCAGCCCCAGCATTTT,CAWSVKGGNQPQHF
TRBV28,TRBD2,16,TRBJ2-3,once,TGTGCCAGTGACTCTCTGGGGCTAGCGGGGGCGGATACGCAGTATTTT,CASDSLGLAGADTQYF